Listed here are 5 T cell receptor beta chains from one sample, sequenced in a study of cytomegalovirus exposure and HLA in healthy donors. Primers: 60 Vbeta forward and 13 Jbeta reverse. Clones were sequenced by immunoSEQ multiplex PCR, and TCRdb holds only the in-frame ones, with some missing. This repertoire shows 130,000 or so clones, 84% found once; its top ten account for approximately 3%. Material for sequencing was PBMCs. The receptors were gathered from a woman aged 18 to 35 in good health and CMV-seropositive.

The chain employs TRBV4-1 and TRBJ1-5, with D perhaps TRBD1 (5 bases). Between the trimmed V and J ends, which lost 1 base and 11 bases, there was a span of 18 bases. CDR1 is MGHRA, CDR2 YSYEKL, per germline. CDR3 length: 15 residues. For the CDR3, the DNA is TGCGCCAGCAGCCAAGCGGGGGTTGGGGGACGGACCCAGCATTTT. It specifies CASSQAGVGGRTQHF.

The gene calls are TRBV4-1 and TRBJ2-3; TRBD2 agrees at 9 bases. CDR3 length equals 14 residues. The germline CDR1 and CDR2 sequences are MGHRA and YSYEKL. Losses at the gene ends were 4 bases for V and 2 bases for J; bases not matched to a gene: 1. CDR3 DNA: TGCGCCAGCAGCCCTAGCGGGACCACAGATACGCAGTATTTT. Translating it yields CASSPSGTTDTQYF.

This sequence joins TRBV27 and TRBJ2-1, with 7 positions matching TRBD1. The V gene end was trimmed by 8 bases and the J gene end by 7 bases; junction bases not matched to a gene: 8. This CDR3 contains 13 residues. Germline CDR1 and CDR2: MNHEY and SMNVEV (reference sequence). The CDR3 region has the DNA TGTGCCAGCTCAAGAGACAGGGCGAATGAGCAGTTCTTC. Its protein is CASSRDRANEQFF.

CDR3 nucleotide sequence: TGTGCCAGCAGCTTCTGGACAGGGGGGGATAGAGATACGCAGTATTTT. Its translation: CASSFWTGGDRDTQYF. The V and J genes are TRBV5-4 and TRBJ2-3; 10 bases agree with TRBD1. Per germline, CDR1 SGHNT and CDR2 YYREEE (reference sequence). The CDR3 loop spans 16 amino acids. V lost 2 bases, J lost 5 bases, and 8 bases stayed unmatched.

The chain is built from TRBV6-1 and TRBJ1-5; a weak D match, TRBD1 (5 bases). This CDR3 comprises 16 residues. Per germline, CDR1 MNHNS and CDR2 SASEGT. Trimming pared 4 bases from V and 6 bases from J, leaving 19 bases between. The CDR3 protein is CASSGFAGGFTQPQHF. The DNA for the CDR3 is TGTGCCAGCAGTGGATTCGCGGGGGGGTTCACTCAGCCCCAGCATTTT.